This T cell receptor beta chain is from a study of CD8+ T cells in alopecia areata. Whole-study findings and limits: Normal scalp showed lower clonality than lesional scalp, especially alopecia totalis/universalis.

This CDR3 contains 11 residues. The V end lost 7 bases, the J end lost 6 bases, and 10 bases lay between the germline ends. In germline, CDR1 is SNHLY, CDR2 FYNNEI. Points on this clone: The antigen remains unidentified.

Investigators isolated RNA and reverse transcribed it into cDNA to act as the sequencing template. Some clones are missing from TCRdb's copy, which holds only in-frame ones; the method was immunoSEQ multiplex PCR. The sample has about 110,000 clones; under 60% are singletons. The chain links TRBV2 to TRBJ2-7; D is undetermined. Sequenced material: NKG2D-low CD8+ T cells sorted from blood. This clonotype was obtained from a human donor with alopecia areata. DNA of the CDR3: TGTGCCAGCATGGGAAAGGGCGAGCAGTACTTC. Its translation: CASMGKGEQYF. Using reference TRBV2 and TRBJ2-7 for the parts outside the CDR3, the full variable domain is EPEVTQTPSHQVTQMGQEVILRCVPISNHLYFYWYRQILGQKVEFLVSFYNNEISEKSEIFDDQFSVERPDGSNFTLKIRSTKLEDSAMYFCASMGKGEQYFGPGTRLTVT.